This T cell receptor (beta chain) derives from a study of blood T cell repertoires in COVID-19. Background on the study: The cDNA or gDNA used as material had been derived from T cells, B-cell-depleted T cells, or PBMCs.

Study processing details: Nucleated cell number was recorded as an estimate derived from reference gene primer amplification. Repertoires were generated with immunoSEQ multiplex PCR, while TCRdb's copy carries only in-frame clones and drops some. The DNA gave D and trimming, while V, J and clone size come from that table. The sample lists about 60,000 clones, around 93% seen once, with approximately 7.5% in the top ten. The CDR3 sequence is 14 residues long. From germline, CDR1 is LNHDA and CDR2 SQIVND (reference sequence). V was pared by 4 bases and J by 4 bases, with 3 bases of the junction left unmatched.

The sequence derives from a human donor in a cohort sampled during active COVID-19. This chain links TRBV19 with TRBJ2-3; the match to TRBD1 covers 9 bases. The sequenced material came from peripheral blood. CDR3 sequence (DNA): TGTGCCAGTAGTAAAAGACAGGGGGCAGATACGCAGTATTTT. Translated, it gives CASSKRQGADTQYF.